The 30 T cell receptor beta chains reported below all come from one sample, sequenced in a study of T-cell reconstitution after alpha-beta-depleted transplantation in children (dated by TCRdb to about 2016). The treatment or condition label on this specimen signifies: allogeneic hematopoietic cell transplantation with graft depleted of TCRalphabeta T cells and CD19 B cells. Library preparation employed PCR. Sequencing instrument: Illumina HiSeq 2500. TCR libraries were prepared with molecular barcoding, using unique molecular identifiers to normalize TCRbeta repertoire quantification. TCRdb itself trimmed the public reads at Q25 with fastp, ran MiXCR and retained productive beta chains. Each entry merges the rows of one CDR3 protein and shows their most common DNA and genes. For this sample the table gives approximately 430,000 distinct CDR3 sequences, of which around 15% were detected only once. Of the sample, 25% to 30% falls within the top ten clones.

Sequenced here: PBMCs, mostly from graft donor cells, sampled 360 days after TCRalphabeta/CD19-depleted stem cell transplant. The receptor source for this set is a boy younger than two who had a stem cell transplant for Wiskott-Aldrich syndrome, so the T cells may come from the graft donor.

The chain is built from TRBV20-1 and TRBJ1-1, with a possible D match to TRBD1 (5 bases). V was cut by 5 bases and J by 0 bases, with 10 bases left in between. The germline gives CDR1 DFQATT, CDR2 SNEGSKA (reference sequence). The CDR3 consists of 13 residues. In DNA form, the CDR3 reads TGCAGTGCTTCCAGGGTCATGAACACTGAAGCTTTCTTT. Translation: CSASRVMNTEAFF.

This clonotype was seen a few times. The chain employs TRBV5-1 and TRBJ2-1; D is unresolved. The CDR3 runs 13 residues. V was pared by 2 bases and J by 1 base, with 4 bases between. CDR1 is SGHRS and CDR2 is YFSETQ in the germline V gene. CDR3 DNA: TGCGCCAGCAGCTTATGGTCCTACAATGAGCAGTTCTTC. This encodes CASSLWSYNEQFF.

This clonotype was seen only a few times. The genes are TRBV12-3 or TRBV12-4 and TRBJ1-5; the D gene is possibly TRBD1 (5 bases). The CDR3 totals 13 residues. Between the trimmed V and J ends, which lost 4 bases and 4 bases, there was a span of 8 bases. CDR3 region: CASSWGENQPQHF. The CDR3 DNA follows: TGTGCCAGCAGTTGGGGGGAGAATCAGCCCCAGCATTTT.

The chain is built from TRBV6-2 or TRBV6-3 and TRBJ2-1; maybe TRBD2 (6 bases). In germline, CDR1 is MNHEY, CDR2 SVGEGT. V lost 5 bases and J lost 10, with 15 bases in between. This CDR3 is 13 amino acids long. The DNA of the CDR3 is TGTGCCAGCAGTCGCGGGACCGCTGGGGAGCAGTTCTTC. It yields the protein CASSRGTAGEQFF.

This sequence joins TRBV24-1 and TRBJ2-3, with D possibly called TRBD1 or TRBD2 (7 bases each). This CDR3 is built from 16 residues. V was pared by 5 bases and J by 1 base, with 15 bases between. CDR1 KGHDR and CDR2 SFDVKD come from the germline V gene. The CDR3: CATSVSGTVRTDTQYF. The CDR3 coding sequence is TGTGCCACCAGTGTAAGCGGGACAGTCCGCACAGATACGCAGTATTTT.

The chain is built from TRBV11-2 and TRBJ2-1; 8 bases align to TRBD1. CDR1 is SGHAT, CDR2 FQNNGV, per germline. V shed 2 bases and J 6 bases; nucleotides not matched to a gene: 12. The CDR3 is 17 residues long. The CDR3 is CASSLYQGARLINEQFF. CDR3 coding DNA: TGTGCCAGCAGCTTATACCAGGGGGCACGGCTTATCAATGAGCAGTTCTTC.

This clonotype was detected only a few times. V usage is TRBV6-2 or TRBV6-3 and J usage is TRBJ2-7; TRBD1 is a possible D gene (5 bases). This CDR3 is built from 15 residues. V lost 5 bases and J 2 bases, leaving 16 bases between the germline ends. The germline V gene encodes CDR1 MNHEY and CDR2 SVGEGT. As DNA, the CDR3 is TGTGCCAGCAGTATTTTCGAAGCAGGGACCTACGAGCAGTACTTC. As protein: CASSIFEAGTYEQYF.

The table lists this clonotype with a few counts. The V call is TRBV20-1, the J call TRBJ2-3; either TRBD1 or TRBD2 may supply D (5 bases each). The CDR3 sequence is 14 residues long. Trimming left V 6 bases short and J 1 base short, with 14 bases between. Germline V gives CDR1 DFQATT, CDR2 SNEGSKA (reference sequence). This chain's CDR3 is CSASLVGGTDTQYF. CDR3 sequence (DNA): TGCAGTGCAAGCCTTGTGGGGGGCACAGATACGCAGTATTTT.

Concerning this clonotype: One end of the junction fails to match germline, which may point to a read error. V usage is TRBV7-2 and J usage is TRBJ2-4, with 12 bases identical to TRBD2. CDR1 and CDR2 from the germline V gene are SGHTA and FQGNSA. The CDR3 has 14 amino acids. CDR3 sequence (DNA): TGTGCCAGCAGCTTAGGGCTAGCGGGAGGGCCAAGGACGTTC. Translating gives CASSLGLAGGPRTF.

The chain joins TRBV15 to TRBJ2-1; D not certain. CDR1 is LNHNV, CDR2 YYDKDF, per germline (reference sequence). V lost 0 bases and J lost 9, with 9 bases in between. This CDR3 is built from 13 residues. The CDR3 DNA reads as TGTGCCACCAGCAGAGATCACCCCGGTGAGCAGTTCTTC. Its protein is CATSRDHPGEQFF.

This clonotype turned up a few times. The CDR3 DNA sequence: TGTGCCAGCAGTTTAGCGCGGGGCAGGTGGGCCACAGATACGCAGTATTTT. The encoded protein is CASSLARGRWATDTQYF. This sequence joins TRBV12-3 or TRBV12-4 and TRBJ2-3; D is possibly TRBD2 (6 bases). CDR3 size: 17 residues. Trimming pared 0 bases from V and 2 bases from J, leaving 15 bases between.

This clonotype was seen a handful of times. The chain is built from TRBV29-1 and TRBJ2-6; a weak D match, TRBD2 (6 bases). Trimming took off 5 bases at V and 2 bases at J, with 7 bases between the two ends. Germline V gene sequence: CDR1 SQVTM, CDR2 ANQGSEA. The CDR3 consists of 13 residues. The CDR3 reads CSVSGAGANVLTF. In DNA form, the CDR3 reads TGCAGCGTTTCGGGGGCTGGGGCCAACGTCCTGACTTTC.

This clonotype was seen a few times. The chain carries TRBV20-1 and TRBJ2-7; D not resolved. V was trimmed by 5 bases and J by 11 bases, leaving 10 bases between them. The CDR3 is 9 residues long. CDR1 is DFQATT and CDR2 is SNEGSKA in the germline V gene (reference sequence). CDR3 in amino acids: CSAPRAEYF. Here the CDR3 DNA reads TGCAGTGCTCCCCGGGCCGAGTACTTC.

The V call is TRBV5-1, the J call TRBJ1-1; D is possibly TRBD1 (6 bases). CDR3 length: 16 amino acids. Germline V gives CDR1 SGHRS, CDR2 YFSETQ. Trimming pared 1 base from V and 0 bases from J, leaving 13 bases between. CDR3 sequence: CASSLLTGLLNTEAFF. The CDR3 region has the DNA TGCGCCAGCAGCTTGCTTACAGGGCTACTGAACACTGAAGCTTTCTTT.

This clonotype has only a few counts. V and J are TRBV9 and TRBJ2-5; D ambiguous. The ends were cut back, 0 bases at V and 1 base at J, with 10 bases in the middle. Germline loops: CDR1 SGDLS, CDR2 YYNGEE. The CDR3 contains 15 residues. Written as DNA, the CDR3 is TGTGCCAGCAGCGTAGGTTTACAATTCCAAGAGACCCAGTACTTC. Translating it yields CASSVGLQFQETQYF.

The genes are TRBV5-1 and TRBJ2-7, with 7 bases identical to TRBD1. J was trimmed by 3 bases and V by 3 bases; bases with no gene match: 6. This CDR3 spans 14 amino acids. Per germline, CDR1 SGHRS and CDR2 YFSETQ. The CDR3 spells CASSSGTDFYEQYF. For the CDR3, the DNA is TGCGCCAGCAGCTCCGGGACAGATTTCTACGAGCAGTACTTC. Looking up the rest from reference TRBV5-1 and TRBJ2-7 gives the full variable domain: KAGVTQTPRYLIKTRGQQVTLSCSPISGHRSVSWYQQTPGQGLQFLFEYFSETQRNKGNFPGRFSGRQFSNSRSEMNVSTLELGDSALYLCASSSGTDFYEQYFGPGTRLTVT.

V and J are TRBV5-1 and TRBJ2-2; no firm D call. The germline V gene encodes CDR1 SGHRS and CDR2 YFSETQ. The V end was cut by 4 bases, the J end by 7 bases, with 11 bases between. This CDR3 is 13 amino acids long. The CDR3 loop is CASSRDGIGELFF. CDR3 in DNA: TGCGCCAGCAGCCGAGACGGAATCGGGGAGCTGTTTTTT.

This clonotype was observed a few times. CDR3 bases: TGTGCCATCAGTGACCTTTCTAGTTCCTACGAGCAGTACTTC. Translation gives CAISDLSSSYEQYF. V is TRBV10-3 and J is TRBJ2-7; D gene uncertain. V was pared by 3 bases and J by 1 base, with 10 bases between. Germline assignment: CDR1 ENHRY and CDR2 SYGVKD. This CDR3 has 14 amino acids.

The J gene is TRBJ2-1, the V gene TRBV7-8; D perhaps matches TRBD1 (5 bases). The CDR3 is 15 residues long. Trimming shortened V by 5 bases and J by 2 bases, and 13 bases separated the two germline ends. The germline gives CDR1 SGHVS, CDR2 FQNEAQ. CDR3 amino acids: CASSPPGPTYNEQFF. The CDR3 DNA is TGTGCCAGCAGCCCCCCAGGGCCTACCTACAATGAGCAGTTCTTC.

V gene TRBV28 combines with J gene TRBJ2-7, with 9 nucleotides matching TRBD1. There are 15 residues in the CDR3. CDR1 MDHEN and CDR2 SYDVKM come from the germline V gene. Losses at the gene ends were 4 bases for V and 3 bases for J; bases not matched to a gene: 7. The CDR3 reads CASSSGQGISYEQYF. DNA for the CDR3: TGTGCCAGCAGTTCCGGACAGGGGATAAGCTACGAGCAGTACTTC.

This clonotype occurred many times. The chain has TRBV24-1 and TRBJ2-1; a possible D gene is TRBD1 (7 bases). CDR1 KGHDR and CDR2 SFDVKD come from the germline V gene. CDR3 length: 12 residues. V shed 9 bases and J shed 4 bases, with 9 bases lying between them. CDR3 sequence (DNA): TGTGCCACCTCAGGGGGGTACAATGAGCAGTTCTTC. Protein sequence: CATSGGYNEQFF.

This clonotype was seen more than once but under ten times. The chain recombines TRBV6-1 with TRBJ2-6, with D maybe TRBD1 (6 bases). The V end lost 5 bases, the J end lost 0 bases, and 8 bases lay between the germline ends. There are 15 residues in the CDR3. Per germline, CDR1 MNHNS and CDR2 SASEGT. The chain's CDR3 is CASSKDSSGANVLTF. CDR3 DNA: TGTGCCAGCAGTAAGGACAGCTCTGGGGCCAACGTCCTGACTTTC.

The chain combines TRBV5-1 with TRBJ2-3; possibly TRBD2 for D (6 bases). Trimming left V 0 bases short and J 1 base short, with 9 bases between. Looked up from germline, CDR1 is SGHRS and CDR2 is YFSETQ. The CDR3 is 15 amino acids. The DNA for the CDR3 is TGCGCCAGCAGCTTGGTGGCGGGACGCACAGATACGCAGTATTTT. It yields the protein CASSLVAGRTDTQYF.

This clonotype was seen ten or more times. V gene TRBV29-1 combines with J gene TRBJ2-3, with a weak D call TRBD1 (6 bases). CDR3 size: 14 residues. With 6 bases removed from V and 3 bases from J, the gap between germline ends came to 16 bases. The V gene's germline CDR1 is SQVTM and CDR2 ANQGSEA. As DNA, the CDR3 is TGCAGCGTCCCCTCAGGGGTAGGAACAGATACGCAGTATTTT. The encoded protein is CSVPSGVGTDTQYF.

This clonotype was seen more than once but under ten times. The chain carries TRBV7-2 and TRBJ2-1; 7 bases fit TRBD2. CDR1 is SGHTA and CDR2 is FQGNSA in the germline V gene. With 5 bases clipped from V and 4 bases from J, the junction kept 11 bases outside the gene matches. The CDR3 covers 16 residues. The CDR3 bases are TGTGCCAGCAGCATCCTAGCGGCACTTAATTACAATGAGCAGTTCTTC. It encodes CASSILAALNYNEQFF.

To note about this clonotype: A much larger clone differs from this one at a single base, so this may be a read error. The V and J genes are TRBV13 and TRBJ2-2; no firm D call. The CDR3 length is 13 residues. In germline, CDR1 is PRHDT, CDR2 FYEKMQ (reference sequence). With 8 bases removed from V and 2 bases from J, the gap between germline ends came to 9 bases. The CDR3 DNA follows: TGTGCCAGCTCGGAGATTAACACCGGGGAGCTGTTTTTT. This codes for CASSEINTGELFF.

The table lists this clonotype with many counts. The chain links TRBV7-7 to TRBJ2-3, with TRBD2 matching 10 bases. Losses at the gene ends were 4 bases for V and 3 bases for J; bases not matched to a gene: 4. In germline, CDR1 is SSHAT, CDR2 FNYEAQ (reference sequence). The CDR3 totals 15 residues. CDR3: CASSSGLAVTDTQYF. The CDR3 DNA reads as TGTGCCAGCAGCTCTGGACTAGCGGTGACAGATACGCAGTATTTT.

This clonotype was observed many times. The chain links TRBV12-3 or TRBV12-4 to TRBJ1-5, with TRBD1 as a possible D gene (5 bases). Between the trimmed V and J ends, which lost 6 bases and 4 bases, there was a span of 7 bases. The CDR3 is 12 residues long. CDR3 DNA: TGTGCCAGCAGGCAGGGTAATCAGCCCCAGCATTTT. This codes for CASRQGNQPQHF.

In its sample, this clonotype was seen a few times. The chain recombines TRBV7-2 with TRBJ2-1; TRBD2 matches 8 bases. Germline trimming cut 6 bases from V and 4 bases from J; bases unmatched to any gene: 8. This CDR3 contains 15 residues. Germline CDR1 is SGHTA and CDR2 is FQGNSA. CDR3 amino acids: CASSSMRGAYNEQFF. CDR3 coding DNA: TGTGCCAGCAGTTCAATGCGGGGGGCTTACAATGAGCAGTTCTTC. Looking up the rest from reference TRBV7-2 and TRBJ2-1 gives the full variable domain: GAGVSQSPSNKVTEKGKDVELRCDPISGHTALYWYRQSLGQGLEFLIYFQGNSAPDKSGLPSDRFSAERTGGSVSTLTIQRTQQEDSAVYLCASSSMRGAYNEQFFGPGTRLTVL.

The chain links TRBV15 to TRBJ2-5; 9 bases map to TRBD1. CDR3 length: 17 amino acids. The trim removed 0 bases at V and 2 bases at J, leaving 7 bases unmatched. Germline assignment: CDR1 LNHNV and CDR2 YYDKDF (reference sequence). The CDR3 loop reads CATSRDWGQGRQETQYF. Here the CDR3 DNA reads TGTGCCACCAGCAGAGATTGGGGACAGGGAAGGCAAGAGACCCAGTACTTC.